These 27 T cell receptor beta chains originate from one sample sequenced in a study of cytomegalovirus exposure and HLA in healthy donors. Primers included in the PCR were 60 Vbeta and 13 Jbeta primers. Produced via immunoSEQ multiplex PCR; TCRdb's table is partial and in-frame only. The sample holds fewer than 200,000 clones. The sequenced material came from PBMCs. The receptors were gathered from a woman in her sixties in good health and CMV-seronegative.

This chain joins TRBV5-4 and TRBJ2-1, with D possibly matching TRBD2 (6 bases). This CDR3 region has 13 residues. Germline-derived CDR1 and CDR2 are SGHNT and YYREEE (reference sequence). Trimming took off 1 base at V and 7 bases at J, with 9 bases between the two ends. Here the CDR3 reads CASSLSGRNEQFF. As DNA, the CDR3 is TGTGCCAGCAGCTTGTCAGGGAGGAATGAGCAGTTCTTC.

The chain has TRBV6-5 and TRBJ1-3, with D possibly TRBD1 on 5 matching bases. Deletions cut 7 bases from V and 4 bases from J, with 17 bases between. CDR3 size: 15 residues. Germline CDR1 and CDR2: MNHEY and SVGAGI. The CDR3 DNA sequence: TGTGCCAGCACCTACCGGGGGGTAGGGGGAAACACCATATATTTT. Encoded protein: CASTYRGVGGNTIYF.

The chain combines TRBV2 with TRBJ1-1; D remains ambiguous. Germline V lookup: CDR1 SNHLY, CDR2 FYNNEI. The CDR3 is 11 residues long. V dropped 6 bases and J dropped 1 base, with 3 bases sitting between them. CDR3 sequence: CASSRNTEAFF. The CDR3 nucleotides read TGTGCCAGCAGCCGGAACACTGAAGCTTTCTTT.

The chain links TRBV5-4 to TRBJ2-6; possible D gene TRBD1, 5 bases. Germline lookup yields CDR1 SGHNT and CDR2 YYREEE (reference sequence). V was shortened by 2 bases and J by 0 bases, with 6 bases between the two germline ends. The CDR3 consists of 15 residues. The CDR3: CASSFDSSGANVLTF. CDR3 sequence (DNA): TGTGCCAGCAGCTTCGACAGCTCTGGGGCCAACGTCCTGACTTTC.

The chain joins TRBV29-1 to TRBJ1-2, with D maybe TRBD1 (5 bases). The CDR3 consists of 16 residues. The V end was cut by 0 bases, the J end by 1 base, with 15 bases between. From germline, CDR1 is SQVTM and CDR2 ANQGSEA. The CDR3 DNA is TGCAGCGTTGAAGATCGTCAACAGGCCCTTAACTATGGCTACACCTTC. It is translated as CSVEDRQQALNYGYTF.

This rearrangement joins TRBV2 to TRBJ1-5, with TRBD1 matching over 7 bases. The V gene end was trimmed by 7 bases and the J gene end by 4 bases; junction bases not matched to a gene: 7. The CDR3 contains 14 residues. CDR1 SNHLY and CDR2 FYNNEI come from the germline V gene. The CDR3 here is CASMGTAINQPQHF. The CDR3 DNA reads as TGTGCCAGCATGGGGACAGCTATTAATCAGCCCCAGCATTTT.

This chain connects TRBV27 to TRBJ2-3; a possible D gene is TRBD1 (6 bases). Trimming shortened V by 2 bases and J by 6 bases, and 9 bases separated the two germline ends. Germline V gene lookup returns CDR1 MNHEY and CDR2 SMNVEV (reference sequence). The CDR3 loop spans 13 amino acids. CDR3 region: CASSLNRADTQYF. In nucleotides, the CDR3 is TGTGCCAGCAGTTTAAACAGGGCGGATACGCAGTATTTT.

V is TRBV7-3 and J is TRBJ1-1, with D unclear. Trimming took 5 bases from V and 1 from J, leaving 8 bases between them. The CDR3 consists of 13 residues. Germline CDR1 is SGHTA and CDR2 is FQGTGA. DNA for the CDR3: TGTGCCAGCAGCCCTGGCCAGAACACTGAAGCTTTCTTT. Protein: CASSPGQNTEAFF.

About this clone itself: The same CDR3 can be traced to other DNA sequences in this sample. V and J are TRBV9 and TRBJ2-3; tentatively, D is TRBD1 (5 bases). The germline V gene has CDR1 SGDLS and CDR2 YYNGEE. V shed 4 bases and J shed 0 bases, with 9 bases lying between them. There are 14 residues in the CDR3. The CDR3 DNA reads TGTGCCAGCAGCCCTTACAGGAGCACAGATACGCAGTATTTT. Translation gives CASSPYRSTDTQYF. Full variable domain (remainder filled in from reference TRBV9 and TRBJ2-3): DSGVTQTPKHLITATGQRVTLRCSPRSGDLSVYWYQQSLDQGLQFLIQYYNGEERAKGNILERFSAQQFPDLHSELNLSSLELGDSALYFCASSPYRSTDTQYFGPGTRLTVL.

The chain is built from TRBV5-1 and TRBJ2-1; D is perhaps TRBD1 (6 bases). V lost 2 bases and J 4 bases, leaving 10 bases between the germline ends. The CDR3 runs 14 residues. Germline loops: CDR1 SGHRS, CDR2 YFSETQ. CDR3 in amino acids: CASSFGTPYNEQFF. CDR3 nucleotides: TGCGCCAGCAGCTTCGGGACACCTTACAATGAGCAGTTCTTC.

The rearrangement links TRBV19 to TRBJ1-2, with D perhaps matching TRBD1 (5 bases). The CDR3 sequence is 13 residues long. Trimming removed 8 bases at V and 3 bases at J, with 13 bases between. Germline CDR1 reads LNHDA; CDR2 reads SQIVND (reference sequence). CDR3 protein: CASYSGTDYGYTF. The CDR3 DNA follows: TGTGCCAGTTACTCCGGGACTGACTATGGCTACACCTTC.

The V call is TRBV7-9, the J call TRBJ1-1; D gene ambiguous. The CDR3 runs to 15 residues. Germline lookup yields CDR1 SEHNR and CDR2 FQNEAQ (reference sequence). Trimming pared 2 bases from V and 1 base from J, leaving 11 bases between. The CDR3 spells CASSLPTVSNTEAFF. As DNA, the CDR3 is TGTGCCAGCAGCTTACCCACTGTCTCGAACACTGAAGCTTTCTTT.

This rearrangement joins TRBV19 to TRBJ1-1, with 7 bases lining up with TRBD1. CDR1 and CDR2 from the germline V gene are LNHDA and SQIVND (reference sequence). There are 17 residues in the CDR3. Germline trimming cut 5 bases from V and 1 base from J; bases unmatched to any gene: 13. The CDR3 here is CASSPSKTGTRNTEAFF. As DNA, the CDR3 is TGTGCCAGTAGTCCTTCCAAGACAGGGACGAGGAACACTGAAGCTTTCTTT.

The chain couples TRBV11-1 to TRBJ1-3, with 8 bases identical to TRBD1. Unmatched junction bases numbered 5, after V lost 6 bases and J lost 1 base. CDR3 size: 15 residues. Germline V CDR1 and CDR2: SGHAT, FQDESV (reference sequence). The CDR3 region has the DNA TGTGCCAGCAGGGGACAGGCGGTTTCTGGAAACACCATATATTTT. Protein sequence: CASRGQAVSGNTIYF.

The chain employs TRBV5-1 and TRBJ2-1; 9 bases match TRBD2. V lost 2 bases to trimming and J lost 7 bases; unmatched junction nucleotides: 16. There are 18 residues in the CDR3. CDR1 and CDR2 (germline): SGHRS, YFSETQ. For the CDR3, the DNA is TGCGCCAGCAGCTTCATACCCCCAGCGCGGGGGGGCCCTAATGAGCAGTTCTTC. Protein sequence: CASSFIPPARGGPNEQFF.

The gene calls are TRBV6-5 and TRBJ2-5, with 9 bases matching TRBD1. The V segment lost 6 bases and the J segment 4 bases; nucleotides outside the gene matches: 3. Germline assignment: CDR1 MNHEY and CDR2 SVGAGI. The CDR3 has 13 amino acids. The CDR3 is CASRGTGTETQYF. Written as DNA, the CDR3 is TGTGCCAGCAGAGGGACAGGGACAGAGACCCAGTACTTC.

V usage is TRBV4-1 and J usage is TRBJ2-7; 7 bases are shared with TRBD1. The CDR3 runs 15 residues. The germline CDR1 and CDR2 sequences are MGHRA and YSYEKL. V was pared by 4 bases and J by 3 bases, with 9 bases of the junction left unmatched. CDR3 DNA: TGCGCCAGCAGCCCCCGAACAGGGGAGATCTACGAGCAGTACTTC. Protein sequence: CASSPRTGEIYEQYF.

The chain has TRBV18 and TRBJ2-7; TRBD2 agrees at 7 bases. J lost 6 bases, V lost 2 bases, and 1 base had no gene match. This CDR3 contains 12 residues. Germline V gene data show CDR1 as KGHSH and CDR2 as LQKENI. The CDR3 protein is CASSPGEGEQYF. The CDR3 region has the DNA TGTGCCAGCTCACCAGGGGAGGGCGAGCAGTACTTC.

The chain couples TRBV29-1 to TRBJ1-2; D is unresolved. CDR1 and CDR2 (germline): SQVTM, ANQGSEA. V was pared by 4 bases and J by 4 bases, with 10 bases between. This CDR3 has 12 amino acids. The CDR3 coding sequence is TGCAGCGTTGCGGGTGACGGCTATGGCTACACCTTC. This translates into CSVAGDGYGYTF.

CDR3 loop: CASSHPAGDEKLFF. CDR3 bases: TGCGCCAGCAGCCATCCGGCAGGGGATGAAAAACTGTTTTTT. The chain has TRBV4-1 and TRBJ1-4; the D gene is possibly TRBD1 (6 bases). V shed 3 bases and J shed 6 bases, with 11 bases lying between them. CDR3 length: 14 residues. Germline CDR1 and CDR2: MGHRA and YSYEKL.

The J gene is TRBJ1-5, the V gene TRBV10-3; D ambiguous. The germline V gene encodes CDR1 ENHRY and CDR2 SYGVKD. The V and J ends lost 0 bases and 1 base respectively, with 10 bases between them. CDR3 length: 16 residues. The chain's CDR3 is CAISESTEASNQPQHF. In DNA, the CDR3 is TGTGCCATCAGTGAGTCGACGGAAGCGAGCAATCAGCCCCAGCATTTT.

CDR3 nucleotide sequence: TGTGCCATCAGTGAGTCAGAGGGAAACTACGAGCAGTACTTC. It translates to CAISESEGNYEQYF. This chain links TRBV10-3 with TRBJ2-7; maybe TRBD2 (5 bases). Deletions cut 0 bases from V and 3 bases from J, with 9 bases between. This CDR3 region has 14 residues. Germline CDR1 reads ENHRY; CDR2 reads SYGVKD.

CDR3 sequence (DNA): TGTGCCAGTAGATCCGAATTGGGACAGGGACTGAACACTGAAGCTTTCTTT. It translates to CASRSELGQGLNTEAFF. The genes are TRBV19 and TRBJ1-1; TRBD1 agrees at 9 bases. This CDR3 is 17 amino acids long. The germline V gene has CDR1 LNHDA and CDR2 SQIVND (reference sequence). J was trimmed by 0 bases and V by 6 bases; bases with no gene match: 11. Full variable domain (missing parts from reference TRBV19 and TRBJ1-1): DGGITQSPKYLFRKEGQNVTLSCEQNLNHDAMYWYRQDPGQGLRLIYYSQIVNDFQKGDIAEGYSVSREKKESFPLTVTSAQKNPTAFYLCASRSELGQGLNTEAFFGQGTRLTVV.

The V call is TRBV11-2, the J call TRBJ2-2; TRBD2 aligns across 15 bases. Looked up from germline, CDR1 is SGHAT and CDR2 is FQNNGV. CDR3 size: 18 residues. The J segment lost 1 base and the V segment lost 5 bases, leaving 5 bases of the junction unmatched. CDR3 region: CASSPGLAGGLNTGELFF. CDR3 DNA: TGTGCCAGCAGCCCCGGACTAGCGGGAGGGTTGAACACCGGGGAGCTGTTTTTT.

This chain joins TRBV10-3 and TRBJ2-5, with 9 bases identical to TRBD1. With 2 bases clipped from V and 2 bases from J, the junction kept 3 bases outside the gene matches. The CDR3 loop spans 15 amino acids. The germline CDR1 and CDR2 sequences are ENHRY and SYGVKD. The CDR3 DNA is TGTGCCATCAGTGAGATTGGGACAGGGCAAGAGACCCAGTACTTC. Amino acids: CAISEIGTGQETQYF.

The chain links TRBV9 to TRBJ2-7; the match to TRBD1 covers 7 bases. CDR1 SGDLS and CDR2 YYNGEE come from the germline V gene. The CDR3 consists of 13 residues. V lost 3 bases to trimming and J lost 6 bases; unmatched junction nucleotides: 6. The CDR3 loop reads CASSANRGGEQYF. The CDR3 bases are TGTGCCAGCAGCGCAAACAGGGGCGGCGAGCAGTACTTC.

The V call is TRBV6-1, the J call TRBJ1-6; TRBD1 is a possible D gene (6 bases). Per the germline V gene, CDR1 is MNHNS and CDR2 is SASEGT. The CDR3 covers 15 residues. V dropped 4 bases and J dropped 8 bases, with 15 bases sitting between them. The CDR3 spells CASSGGGAGDSPLHF. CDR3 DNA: TGTGCCAGCAGTGGGGGTGGGGCAGGGGATTCACCCCTCCACTTT.